The following is a T cell receptor (beta chain) sequence with its context. As yet, its antigen is unknown. The data belong to a study of regulatory T cells in long-lasting Graves disease. Documented time point: newly diagnosed GD, antithyroid drugs for less than 3 months. The TCR library used RNA extracted from PBMCs. Study results and limitations: TRBV28 was favored in persistent disease, as were TRBJ1-2 and TRBJ2-5.

Germline V gene lookup returns CDR1 SGHDT and CDR2 YYEEEE. Trimming cost V 4 bases and J 4 bases, with 7 bases left between them. CDR3 length equals 12 residues. Both iRepertoire HTBI primers and Arm-PCR of CDR3 regions were used to build the TCR beta libraries. TCRdb analysed the multiplex PCR reads with MiXCR anew, one entry per CDR3 protein. The repertoire consists of 400,000 to 500,000 distinct CDR3 sequences, with more than 12% occurring once and the leading ten covering around 15%. The sample was also linked to a second study, of T cells in Graves' hyperthyroidism and ophthalmopathy.

This chain uses TRBV5-6 with TRBJ2-3; no clear D. The receptor's source is a woman younger than 45 with Graves disease. Sequences were derived from peripheral blood mononuclear cells (PBMCs), sampled at new diagnosis, from a patient treated with antithyroid drugs. The CDR3 spells CASSPMSDTQYF. In DNA form, the CDR3 reads TGTGCCAGCAGCCCTATGTCAGATACGCAGTATTTT.